The sequence of this T cell receptor beta chain was determined in a study of blood T cell repertoires in COVID-19. Clones were sequenced by immunoSEQ multiplex PCR, and TCRdb holds only the in-frame ones, with some missing. The table has a few hundred thousand clones, 85% seen once. Germline V gene sequence: CDR1 MNHEY, CDR2 SVGEGT. The CDR3 runs to 15 residues. The germline V and J ends were trimmed by 4 bases and 8 bases, with 17 bases remaining between them. Sequenced: peripheral blood. The chain uses TRBV6-2 or TRBV6-3 and TRBJ1-4; tentatively, D is TRBD1 (6 bases). This clonotype was sampled from a woman under 30 with acute or convalescent COVID-19. The CDR3 reads CASSSWTDRGEKLFF. CDR3 DNA sequence: TGTGCCAGCAGTTCCTGGACAGACAGAGGGGAAAAACTGTTTTTT.